Below are 27 T cell receptor beta chains sequenced from a single sample in a study of neurological immune-mediated disorders. TCRdb itself ran the 5' RACE reads through MiXCR, one entry per CDR3 protein. The sample includes over 55,000 distinct CDR3 sequences, roughly 10% of them seen just once. Stated time point: longitudinal time-point 1 (baseline). The sequencing sample was made of PBMCs. Receptors originate from a male donor with HTLV-1-associated myelopathy (HAM/TSP).

At least ten counts were recorded for this clonotype. The chain couples TRBV7-6 to TRBJ2-7; no firm D call. Germline CDR1 is SGHVS and CDR2 is FNYEAQ. This CDR3 region has 13 residues. Trimming shortened V by 6 bases and J by 2 bases, and 11 bases separated the two germline ends. CDR3: CASSSHLTYEQYF. The CDR3 DNA reads as TGTGCCAGCAGTTCCCACTTAACCTACGAGCAGTACTTC.

A note on this clonotype: A much larger clone sits a single nucleotide away, making a read error possible. This rearrangement joins TRBV20-1 to TRBJ1-5; D perhaps matches TRBD1 (5 bases). Looked up from germline, CDR1 is DFQATT and CDR2 is SNEGSKA (reference sequence). The germline V and J ends were trimmed by 3 bases and 4 bases, with 19 bases remaining between them. The length of the CDR3 is 16 residues. Here the CDR3 DNA reads TGCAGTGCTAGCCGAACCTACCGGGGGGGAAATCAGCCCCAGCATTTT. It specifies CSASRTYRGGNQPQHF.

This clonotype was recorded many times. This sequence joins TRBV7-2 and TRBJ1-3; no clear D gene. The CDR3 spans 15 residues. Trimming pared 1 base from V and 0 bases from J, leaving 7 bases between. The germline CDR1 and CDR2 sequences are SGHTA and FQGNSA. The CDR3 spells CASSLGTLSGNTIYF. CDR3 in DNA: TGTGCCAGCAGCTTAGGCACGCTCTCTGGAAACACCATATATTTT. Variable domain in full (rest from reference TRBV7-2 and TRBJ1-3): GAGVSQSPSNKVTEKGKDVELRCDPISGHTALYWYRQSLGQGLEFLIYFQGNSAPDKSGLPSDRFSAERTGGSVSTLTIQRTQQEDSAVYLCASSLGTLSGNTIYFGEGSWLTVV.

This clonotype was detected many times. The chain links TRBV5-6 to TRBJ2-5; a possible D gene is TRBD1 (6 bases). The CDR3 length is 15 residues. Germline V gene data show CDR1 as SGHDT and CDR2 as YYEEEE. Deletions cut 4 bases from V and 2 bases from J, with 15 bases between. This chain's CDR3 is CASSPGTRRQETQYF. As DNA, the CDR3 is TGTGCCAGCAGCCCCGGGACACGAAGACAAGAGACCCAGTACTTC. Full variable domain (remainder filled in from reference TRBV5-6 and TRBJ2-5): DAGVTQSPTHLIKTRGQQVTLRCSPKSGHDTVSWYQQALGQGPQFIFQYYEEEERQRGNFPDRFSGHQFPNYSSELNVNALLLGDSALYLCASSPGTRRQETQYFGPGTRLLVL.

This clonotype was recorded at least ten times. The V call is TRBV7-9, the J call TRBJ2-3; TRBD2 aligns across 12 bases. Trimming cost V 3 bases and J 1 base; bases outside gene matches: 2. This CDR3 region has 16 residues. CDR1 is SEHNR and CDR2 is FQNEAQ in the germline V gene (reference sequence). The CDR3 nucleotides read TGTGCCAGCAGCTTCCGACTAGCGGGGGGCACAGATACGCAGTATTTT. Translating it yields CASSFRLAGGTDTQYF.

This clonotype was seen at least ten times. The J gene is TRBJ1-1, the V gene TRBV5-5; TRBD1 matches at 7 bases. The CDR3 runs to 17 residues. Germline CDR1 and CDR2: SGHKS and YYEKEE (reference sequence). V lost 0 bases and J lost 1; bases outside the gene matches: 9. The CDR3 spells CASSLANQGGKNTEAFF. In DNA form, the CDR3 reads TGTGCCAGCAGCTTGGCCAATCAGGGGGGGAAGAACACTGAAGCTTTCTTT. The full variable domain, in which reference TRBV5-5 and TRBJ1-1 provide the parts outside the CDR3, is DAGVTQSPTHLIKTRGQQVTLRCSPISGHKSVSWYQQVLGQGPQFIFQYYEKEERGRGNFPDRFSARQFPNYSSELNVNALLLGDSALYLCASSLANQGGKNTEAFFGQGTRLTVV.

This clonotype was seen repeatedly, ten times or more. The genes are TRBV20-1 and TRBJ2-3, with 9 nucleotides matching TRBD1. CDR1 is DFQATT, CDR2 SNEGSKA, per germline (reference sequence). The CDR3 has 15 amino acids. J was trimmed by 5 bases and V by 3 bases; bases with no gene match: 9. This CDR3 is CSASGDRERGDTQYF. As DNA, the CDR3 is TGCAGTGCTAGTGGGGACAGGGAAAGGGGAGATACGCAGTATTTT.

This clonotype was observed many times. The chain couples TRBV5-1 to TRBJ1-4; 7 bases line up with TRBD1. CDR1 and CDR2 (germline): SGHRS, YFSETQ. This CDR3 contains 16 residues. The J segment lost 0 bases and the V segment lost 0 bases, leaving 2 bases of the junction unmatched. The CDR3 reads CASSLAGGSTNEKLFF. CDR3 in DNA: TGCGCCAGCAGCTTGGCAGGGGGGTCAACTAATGAAAAACTGTTTTTT.

This clonotype was recorded many times. The V call is TRBV20-1, the J call TRBJ1-6; weak D call: TRBD1 (6 bases). The CDR3 contains 15 residues. The V gene's germline CDR1 is DFQATT and CDR2 SNEGSKA (reference sequence). V was clipped by 0 bases and J by 10 bases, with 16 bases between them. CDR3 sequence reads: CSARDPAEGVSPLHF. DNA of the CDR3: TGCAGTGCTAGAGATCCCGCAGAGGGGGTCTCACCCCTCCACTTT.

This clonotype was counted many times. A junction boundary mismatches the germline segment, possibly from a read error. This chain joins TRBV7-2 and TRBJ1-6, with D tentatively TRBD1 (5 bases). Germline V gene sequence: CDR1 SGHTA, CDR2 FQGNSA. This CDR3 is 17 amino acids long. CDR3 in DNA: TGTGCCAGCAGTTTAGACGGGGGGAGCTCCTATAATTCACCCCTCCACTTT. Translated, it gives CASSLDGGSSYNSPLHF.

As to this clonotype: Given the absence of the conserved phenylalanine or tryptophan at the CDR3 end, a read error is likely. The chain carries TRBV5-1 and TRBJ2-1, with D perhaps being TRBD1 or TRBD2 (5 bases each). V was shortened by 4 bases and J by 0 bases, with 14 bases between the two germline ends. Germline-derived CDR1 and CDR2 are SGHRS and YFSETQ. The CDR3 spans 16 residues. CDR3 amino acids: CASSVRQRSSYNEQFL. CDR3 nucleotides: TGCGCCAGCAGCGTCCGACAGCGGAGCTCCTACAATGAGCAGTTCTTA.

This clonotype appeared many times. The rearrangement joins TRBV6-5 to TRBJ2-7, with a possible D match to TRBD1 (5 bases). The CDR3 runs to 12 residues. Germline loops: CDR1 MNHEY, CDR2 SVGAGI. V was trimmed by 6 bases and J by 2 bases, leaving 8 bases between them. For the CDR3, the DNA is TGTGCCAGCAGAGACAGCACCTACGAGCAGTACTTC. Amino acids: CASRDSTYEQYF.

This clonotype was found a few times. A read error is possible here, since a much larger clone lies one base away. Here the CDR3 reads CVASGTLNYEQYF. The CDR3 bases are TGTGTCGCCTCCGGGACACTTAACTACGAGCAGTACTTC. V and J are TRBV10-3 and TRBJ2-7; D perhaps matches TRBD1 (6 bases). The CDR3 runs to 13 residues. Germline values: CDR1 ENHRY, CDR2 SYGVKD.

This clonotype was counted at least ten times. The chain has TRBV6-6 and TRBJ2-2; 9 nucleotides line up with TRBD1. The CDR3 covers 16 residues. Germline V CDR1 and CDR2: MNHNY, SVGAGI (reference sequence). V dropped 6 bases and J dropped 7; count of bases not matched to a gene: 12. CDR3 residues: CASRPTGTGNGGELFF. DNA for the CDR3: TGTGCCAGCAGACCCACCGGGACAGGGAACGGCGGGGAGCTGTTTTTT.

This clonotype came up many times. V gene TRBV5-5 combines with J gene TRBJ2-1; no definite D call. Trimming left V 5 bases short and J 4 bases short, with 10 bases between. Germline V gene data show CDR1 as SGHKS and CDR2 as YYEKEE (reference sequence). The CDR3 has 13 residues. For the CDR3, the DNA is TGTGCCAGCAGAGAGAGGAATTACAATGAGCAGTTCTTC. This codes for CASRERNYNEQFF.

Points on this clonotype: A single base separates this from a much larger clone, so it may be a read error. The chain joins TRBV15 to TRBJ1-5; D not resolved. Between the trimmed V and J ends, which lost 4 bases and 1 base, there was a span of 5 bases. This CDR3 comprises 13 residues. Germline V gives CDR1 LNHNV, CDR2 YYDKDF (reference sequence). CDR3 loop: CATSTSSNQPQHF. The CDR3 DNA sequence: TGTGCCACCAGCACATCGAGCAATCAGCCCCAGCATTTT.

In this sample, this clonotype turned up a few times. The CDR3 spells CSARVQPHTEAFF. Written as DNA, the CDR3 is TGCAGTGCTAGAGTACAACCCCACACTGAAGCTTTCTTT. J is TRBJ1-1 and V is TRBV20-1; D remains ambiguous. The germline V gene has CDR1 DFQATT and CDR2 SNEGSKA (reference sequence). The CDR3 has 13 amino acids. The ends were cut back, 1 base at V and 3 bases at J, with 9 bases in the middle.

About this clonotype: A much larger clone lies one base from this, so it may be a read error. The chain employs TRBV21-1 and TRBJ2-7; TRBD2 is taken as the D call from the table, unchecked against the DNA. TRBV21-1 constitutes a pseudogene. CDR3 size: 10 residues. DNA for the CDR3: TGTGCCAGCATTTGGAGGGAGCAGTACTTC. It codes for CASIWREQYF.

This clonotype was seen repeatedly, ten times or more. The V call is TRBV20-1, the J call TRBJ2-7; unclear D gene. CDR3 length: 14 residues. Looked up from germline, CDR1 is DFQATT and CDR2 is SNEGSKA (reference sequence). Trimming removed 1 base at V and 2 bases at J, with 12 bases between. The CDR3 loop is CSARVEAITYEQYF. The DNA for the CDR3 is TGCAGTGCTAGAGTAGAGGCTATAACCTACGAGCAGTACTTC.

This clonotype was picked up many times. The genes are TRBV5-1 and TRBJ2-2; D could derive from TRBD1 or TRBD2 (5 bases each). The germline V gene encodes CDR1 SGHRS and CDR2 YFSETQ. There are 15 residues in the CDR3. Deletions cut 1 base from V and 4 bases from J, with 11 bases between. The CDR3 DNA follows: TGCGCCAGCAGCTTGCGGGGCAGCTCCACCGGGGAGCTGTTTTTT. Its translation is CASSLRGSSTGELFF.

This clonotype qualifies as medium-sized. The rearrangement uses TRBV20-1 and TRBJ2-1; 9 nucleotides match TRBD1. The ends lost 5 bases at V and 7 bases at J; junction bases unmatched: 12. This CDR3 spans 15 amino acids. Germline lookup yields CDR1 DFQATT and CDR2 SNEGSKA (reference sequence). Written as DNA, the CDR3 is TGCAGTGCTCAAAGACTGGACAGGGGAGAGAATGAGCAGTTCTTC. This translates into CSAQRLDRGENEQFF.

This clonotype has at least ten counts. This chain joins TRBV20-1 and TRBJ1-5; D is undetermined. The CDR3 covers 12 residues. From germline, CDR1 is DFQATT and CDR2 SNEGSKA (reference sequence). Trimming removed 3 bases from V and 6 bases from J, with 9 bases in between. CDR3 sequence reads: CSASPTRQPQHF. CDR3 in DNA: TGCAGTGCTAGCCCTACCCGTCAGCCCCAGCATTTT.

This clonotype has a handful of counts. The chain joins TRBV20-1 to TRBJ2-1, with TRBD1 identical over 9 bases. CDR1 and CDR2 (germline): DFQATT, SNEGSKA (reference sequence). CDR3 length: 14 residues. The V segment lost 6 bases and the J segment 6 bases; nucleotides outside the gene matches: 9. The CDR3 nucleotides read TGCAGTGCCAGTGACAGGGGGGTAAGCAATGAGCAGTTCTTC. The encoded protein is CSASDRGVSNEQFF.

Turning to this clonotype: A read error may explain this, as a much larger clone is one base away. V gene TRBV6-1 combines with J gene TRBJ1-6, with D possibly matching TRBD1 (5 bases). CDR1 and CDR2 (germline): MNHNS, SASEGT. The CDR3 is 13 amino acids. CDR3 sequence: CAAAIQDNSPLHF. In nucleotides, the CDR3 is TGTGCGGCGGCAATACAGGATAATTCACCCCTCCACTTT.

Ten or more counts support this clonotype. The chain links TRBV20-1 to TRBJ2-1; 10 positions agree with TRBD2. This CDR3 has 17 amino acids. Germline lookup yields CDR1 DFQATT and CDR2 SNEGSKA (reference sequence). With 6 bases clipped from V and 0 bases from J, the junction kept 11 bases outside the gene matches. The CDR3, as DNA: TGCAGTGCCAAGCGGGGATTAGCGGGGGGCTCCTACAATGAGCAGTTCTTC. Translation gives CSAKRGLAGGSYNEQFF.

This clonotype was observed at least ten times. The chain joins TRBV5-1 to TRBJ2-6, with TRBD1 matching 7 bases. The CDR3 is 16 residues long. Germline CDR1 reads SGHRS; CDR2 reads YFSETQ. Trimming at V came to 0 bases and at J to 3 bases, leaving 3 bases not matched to a gene. CDR3 DNA sequence: TGCGCCAGCAGCTTGGGACAGGGCTTTGGGGCCAACGTCCTGACTTTC. It codes for CASSLGQGFGANVLTF.

For this clonotype: A single base separates this from a much larger clone, so it may be a read error. This chain joins TRBV18 and TRBJ1-1; 7 nucleotides agree with TRBD1. Germline loops: CDR1 KGHSH, CDR2 LQKENI. The CDR3 spans 13 residues. Here the CDR3 DNA reads TGTGCCAGCTTACCAGGGGGGAAGCCTGAAGCTTTCTTT. The encoded protein is CASLPGGKPEAFF.